The rows below give T cell receptor beta chains drawn from one sample of a study of CD8 T cells in Susac syndrome. TCRdb processed the immunoSEQ multiplex PCR reads anew with MiXCR; each CDR3 protein has one entry. This table holds roughly 200,000 distinct CDR3 sequences, 85% to 95% found once. The sequencing input was CD4+ T cells from PBMCs. The receptor source for this set is a human donor in good health. The CDR3 runs from the conserved cysteine through the conserved F or W. Fields, in order: J gene, V gene, D gene, CDR3 length, clone size, CDR3 protein, CDR3 DNA. A D gene is named only where the DNA matches it firmly. Not every row has a clone size; where given, it reads once, few, many or a size class.

>TRBJ2-5|TRBV6-5|-|17|-
CASSYSPLSQTQETQYF
TGTGCCAGCAGTTACTCGCCGTTGTCTCAGACCCAAGAGACCCAGTACTTC
>TRBJ1-2|TRBV2|TRBD1|14|-
CASITGLGQSGYTF
TGTGCCAGCATTACCGGGCTGGGACAGAGTGGCTACACCTTC
>TRBJ1-2|TRBV24-1|TRBD1|15|-
CATSLQGARVYGYTF
TGTGCCACCAGTCTACAGGGGGCGCGGGTCTATGGCTACACCTTC
>TRBJ1-5|TRBV30|TRBD1|13|once
CARGQGVGQPQHF
TGTGCCCGCGGACAGGGGGTTGGACAGCCCCAGCATTTT
>TRBJ2-5|TRBV3-1|-|12|once
CASSYSLETQYF
TGTGCCAGCAGCTACTCCTTAGAGACCCAGTACTTC
>TRBJ1-2|TRBV2|-|14|-
CASSEGAGRYGYTF
TGTGCCAGCAGTGAAGGTGCAGGCAGATATGGCTACACCTTC
>TRBJ2-1|TRBV30|-|15|-
CAWSVLGLTSTEQFF
TGTGCCTGGAGTGTTCTTGGGTTAACTAGCACTGAGCAGTTCTTC
>TRBJ2-3|TRBV7-2|-|17|-
CASSHAPQGTSTDTQYF
TGTGCCAGCAGCCATGCCCCCCAGGGGACGAGCACAGATACGCAGTATTTT
>TRBJ2-3|TRBV10-1|TRBD1|13|-
CATNRGYTDTQYF
TGCGCCACGAACAGGGGTTACACAGATACGCAGTATTTT
>TRBJ2-1|TRBV7-9|-|16|-
CASSLGFRGRYNEQFF
TGTGCCAGCAGCTTAGGCTTTAGGGGGAGATACAATGAGCAGTTCTTC
>TRBJ2-3|TRBV20-1|-|13|-
CSARGGDTDTQYF
TGCAGTGCCCGAGGAGGCGACACAGATACGCAGTATTTT
>TRBJ1-2|TRBV29-1|TRBD1|13|-
CSVGGQAANGYTF
TGCAGCGTTGGCGGACAGGCCGCTAATGGCTACACCTTC
>TRBJ2-1|TRBV29-1|-|11|-
CSVVSPGEQFF
TGCAGCGTTGTCTCCCCAGGCGAGCAGTTCTTC
>TRBJ2-7|TRBV7-2|-|13|-
CASSFSRNYEQYF
TGTGCCAGCAGCTTCTCCAGGAACTACGAGCAGTACTTC
>TRBJ1-1|TRBV4-1|-|16|-
CASSQAWGGMGTEAFF
TGCGCCAGCAGCCAAGCCTGGGGGGGAATGGGGACTGAAGCTTTCTTT
>TRBJ2-1|TRBV20-1|TRBD2|16|once
CSARDRLAGEYNEQFF
TGCAGTGCTAGAGATCGGCTAGCGGGGGAATACAATGAGCAGTTCTTC
>TRBJ2-3|TRBV5-6|-|15|-
CASSEALLGTDTQYF
TGTGCCAGCAGCGAAGCCCTCCTGGGCACAGATACGCAGTATTTT
>TRBJ2-7|TRBV5-6|TRBD1|20|-
CASTRREKAPQTGQTYEQYF
TGTGCCAGCACCCGCAGGGAAAAGGCCCCTCAGACAGGGCAGACCTACGAGCAGTACTTC
>TRBJ1-3|TRBV9|-|14|-
CASSVGGPGNTIYF
TGTGCCAGCAGCGTAGGAGGACCTGGAAACACCATATATTTT
>TRBJ2-1|TRBV2|TRBD1|12|-
CASRDSPNEQFF
TGTGCCAGCCGGGACAGCCCCAATGAGCAGTTCTTC
>TRBJ2-5|TRBV6-5|-|13|-
CASSHQGNGTQYF
TGTGCCAGCAGCCATCAGGGGAATGGGACCCAGTACTTC
>TRBJ2-1|TRBV24-1|-|15|-
CATSETPSSYNEQFF
TGTGCCACCAGTGAAACCCCAAGCTCCTACAATGAGCAGTTCTTC
>TRBJ2-2|TRBV28|-|14|-
CASRREGPPGELFF
TGTGCCAGCAGGAGGGAAGGGCCACCCGGGGAGCTGTTTTTT
>TRBJ2-2|TRBV7-7|-|14|-
CASSLEGGAGELFF
TGTGCTAGCAGCTTAGAAGGGGGTGCCGGGGAGCTGTTTTTT
>TRBJ2-3|TRBV3-1|-|14|-
CASSQEASADTQYF
TGTGCCAGCAGCCAAGAAGCGTCCGCAGATACGCAGTATTTT
>TRBJ1-1|TRBV5-6|-|14|-
CASSLPPTTSEAFF
TGTGCCAGCAGCCTTCCACCGACTACGTCTGAAGCTTTCTTT
>TRBJ1-4|TRBV5-8|-|12|-
CASSLVTGVAVF
TGTGCCAGCAGCTTGGTGACTGGAGTAGCAGTTTTT
>TRBJ1-5|TRBV3-1|-|15|-
CASSPNSLPGQPQHF
TGTGCCAGCAGCCCTAATTCATTGCCGGGTCAGCCCCAGCATTTT
>TRBJ1-1|TRBV6-2/TRBV6-3|-|16|-
CASRKPPRAGNTEAFF
TGTGCCAGCAGAAAACCTCCTCGGGCGGGGAACACTGAAGCTTTCTTT
>TRBJ2-5|TRBV11-2|TRBD2|20|-
CASSSMGTGLLAGGQKTQYF
TGTGCCAGCAGCTCCATGGGGACAGGCTTACTAGCGGGGGGGCAGAAGACCCAGTACTTC
>TRBJ1-1|TRBV29-1|-|14|-
CSGRRTELNTEAFF
TGCAGCGGAAGGAGGACAGAGCTGAACACTGAAGCTTTCTTT
>TRBJ1-2|TRBV19|TRBD1|13|-
CASSARDRDTRDF
TGTGCCAGTAGTGCCCGGGACAGGGATACGAGGGACTTC
>TRBJ1-2|TRBV20-1|-|12|-
CSAQNPGFGYTF
TGCAGTGCCCAGAACCCAGGGTTTGGCTACACCTTC
>TRBJ2-1|TRBV7-2|-|14|-
CASSSGLGHNEQFF
TGTGCCAGCAGCTCGGGACTGGGACACAATGAGCAGTTCTTC
>TRBJ2-7|TRBV20-1|TRBD1|13|-
CSAQRQGNYEQYF
TGCAGTGCCCAAAGACAGGGCAACTACGAGCAGTACTTC
>TRBJ1-2|TRBV20-1|TRBD1|13|-
CSARQGASSGYTF
TGCAGTGCTAGACAGGGGGCCAGTTCCGGCTACACCTTC
>TRBJ2-4|TRBV29-1|TRBD2|12|-
CSVFLGRDIQYF
TGCAGCGTATTCCTTGGGAGGGACATTCAGTACTTC
>TRBJ2-2|TRBV3-1|-|13|-
CASSQDRTGELFF
TGTGCCAGCAGCCAAGATCGTACCGGGGAGCTGTTTTTT
>TRBJ2-1|TRBV7-2|-|13|few
CASSPRAYNEQFF
TGTGCCAGCAGCCCCCGGGCCTACAATGAGCAGTTCTTC
>TRBJ1-2|TRBV3-1|TRBD1|14|-
CASSRAGTEAGYTF
TGTGCCAGCAGCCGGGCCGGGACAGAGGCTGGCTACACCTTC
>TRBJ1-6|TRBV14|-|15|once
CASSQVTGPLGPLHF
TGTGCCAGCAGCCAAGTTACAGGCCCATTGGGACCCCTCCACTTT
>TRBJ2-6|TRBV4-1|TRBD1|16|once
CASNRDSHSGANVLTF
TGCGCCAGCAACCGGGACAGCCACTCTGGGGCCAACGTCCTGACTTTC
>TRBJ2-3|TRBV27|-|14|-
CASRGQSITDTQYF
TGTGCCAGCAGAGGACAGTCAATCACAGATACGCAGTATTTT
>TRBJ1-1|TRBV29-1|-|11|-
CSAWGVTEAFF
TGCAGCGCCTGGGGTGTCACTGAAGCTTTCTTT
>TRBJ2-7|TRBV29-1|TRBD1|13|-
CSVNTGEPYEQYF
TGCAGCGTTAATACAGGGGAACCCTACGAGCAGTACTTC
>TRBJ2-7|TRBV7-9|-|15|-
CASSMGSAADVEQYF
TGTGCCAGCAGCATGGGTAGTGCAGCGGATGTCGAGCAGTACTTC
>TRBJ2-3|TRBV5-1|-|15|-
CASSFDGGNTDTQYF
TGCGCCAGCAGCTTCGATGGGGGGAACACAGATACGCAGTATTTT